The 10 T cell receptor beta chains below all came from one sample that was sequenced in a study of control samples from healthy donors and cancer patients. TCRdb keeps only in-frame clones here, not all; method: immunoSEQ multiplex PCR. Of over 100,000 clones listed, 90% are singletons. The sequencing input was blood. Every receptor here comes from a man aged 35-49 years in good health.

The chain has TRBV10-2 and TRBJ1-1, with TRBD1 identical over 8 bases. V lost 9 bases, J lost 4 bases, and 7 bases stayed unmatched. CDR1 and CDR2 from the germline V gene are WSHSY and SAAADI. This CDR3 has 13 amino acids. Here the CDR3 DNA reads TGCGCCAGTAAGGACAGGGCGGGCACTGAAGCTTTCTTT. This translates into CASKDRAGTEAFF.

In DNA form, the CDR3 reads TGCGCCAGCAGACTAGCGACAGGGCTGGGCGAGCAGTACTTC. Protein: CASRLATGLGEQYF. The V call is TRBV5-1, the J call TRBJ2-7; either TRBD1 or TRBD2 may supply D (7 bases each). Per germline, CDR1 SGHRS and CDR2 YFSETQ. V was pared by 5 bases and J by 6 bases, with 18 bases between. CDR3 length equals 14 residues.

The chain uses TRBV6-5 and TRBJ2-7; no firm D call. CDR3 length equals 11 residues. Looked up from germline, CDR1 is MNHEY and CDR2 is SVGAGI. The germline V and J ends were trimmed by 6 bases and 4 bases, with 7 bases remaining between them. CDR3 in DNA: TGTGCCAGCAGGACACCGTACGAGCAGTACTTC. Protein product: CASRTPYEQYF.

This chain connects TRBV5-1 to TRBJ2-3; D not certain. Between the trimmed V and J ends, which lost 6 bases and 2 bases, there was a span of 7 bases. The germline V gene encodes CDR1 SGHRS and CDR2 YFSETQ. This CDR3 region has 12 residues. The CDR3 is CASTGDTDTQYF. The CDR3 bases are TGCGCCAGCACCGGAGACACAGATACGCAGTATTTT.

This chain links TRBV5-6 with TRBJ2-1; TRBD2 aligns across 8 bases. J gave up 8 bases and V 0 bases, and 10 bases lay outside the gene matches. This CDR3 contains 16 residues. The germline gives CDR1 SGHDT, CDR2 YYEEEE. The CDR3 bases are TGTGCCAGCAGCTTGGTATCTGGACTAGCATTTGATGAGCAGTTCTTC. It encodes CASSLVSGLAFDEQFF.

The rearrangement joins TRBV10-3 to TRBJ1-6; D is uncertain. With 4 bases removed from V and 10 bases from J, the gap between germline ends came to 8 bases. The CDR3 is made up of 12 amino acids. Germline loops: CDR1 ENHRY, CDR2 SYGVKD. The DNA for the CDR3 is TGTGCCATCAGTGCTTTGAACTCACCCCTCCACTTT. This codes for CAISALNSPLHF.

V gene TRBV6-5 combines with J gene TRBJ2-5, with 7 bases fitting TRBD2. After removal of 7 bases from V and 5 bases from J, the junction contained 7 bases not matched to a gene. Germline CDR1 reads MNHEY; CDR2 reads SVGAGI. CDR3 length: 13 amino acids. The CDR3: CASNLAGDETQYF. In DNA form, the CDR3 reads TGTGCCAGCAATCTCGCGGGGGACGAGACCCAGTACTTC.

The chain has TRBV19 and TRBJ1-5; TRBD1 might be the D (6 bases). The CDR3 runs to 15 residues. Germline CDR1 reads LNHDA; CDR2 reads SQIVND (reference sequence). Between the trimmed V and J ends, which lost 8 bases and 0 bases, there was a span of 14 bases. CDR3 in DNA: TGTGCCAGTGAAGACAGGAGATATAGCAATCAGCCCCAGCATTTT. As protein: CASEDRRYSNQPQHF.

The rearrangement links TRBV11-1 to TRBJ2-5, with D hard to call. V was shortened by 0 bases and J by 4 bases, with 9 bases between the two germline ends. CDR1 is SGHAT and CDR2 is FQDESV in the germline V gene (reference sequence). CDR3 size: 14 residues. CDR3 in amino acids: CASSLAGTGETQYF. Here the CDR3 DNA reads TGTGCCAGCAGCTTAGCAGGAACCGGAGAGACCCAGTACTTC.

This clone has a single count. The V call is TRBV7-9, the J call TRBJ1-1; D may be TRBD1 (5 bases). V dropped 1 base and J dropped 4 bases, with 10 bases sitting between them. The CDR3 is 14 residues long. Germline CDR1 is SEHNR and CDR2 is FQNEAQ (reference sequence). The DNA for the CDR3 is TGTGCCAGCAGCTTAGTGGCAGGGAGCACTGAAGCTTTCTTT. Amino acids: CASSLVAGSTEAFF.